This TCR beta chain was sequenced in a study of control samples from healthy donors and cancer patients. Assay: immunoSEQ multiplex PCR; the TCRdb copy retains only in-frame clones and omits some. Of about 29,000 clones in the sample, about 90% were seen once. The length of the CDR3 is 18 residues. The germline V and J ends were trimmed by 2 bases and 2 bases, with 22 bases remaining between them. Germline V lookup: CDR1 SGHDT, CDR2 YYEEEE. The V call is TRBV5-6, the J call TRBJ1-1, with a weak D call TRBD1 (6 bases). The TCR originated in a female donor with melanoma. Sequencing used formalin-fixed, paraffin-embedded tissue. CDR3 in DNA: TGTGCCAGCAGCTTCTCAGGGGCCTACGGAGCCCTTAACACTGAAGCTTTCTTT. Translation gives CASSFSGAYGALNTEAFF.